The next 13 T cell receptor beta chains were all read from a single sample in a study of cytomegalovirus exposure and HLA in healthy donors. PCR involved 60 Vbeta and 13 Jbeta primers. Produced via immunoSEQ multiplex PCR; TCRdb's table is partial and in-frame only. The repertoire has hundreds of thousands of clones, about 80% of them found once; the top ten carry around 1.8%. Material: PBMCs. The source of these receptors is a man between 18 and 29 years old in good health and CMV-seronegative.

The J gene is TRBJ1-6, the V gene TRBV6-5; weak D call: TRBD1 (5 bases). Trimming pared 1 base from V and 10 bases from J, leaving 11 bases between. This CDR3 has 14 residues. The germline CDR1 and CDR2 sequences are MNHEY and SVGAGI. Written as DNA, the CDR3 is TGTGCCAGCAGTTACTGGGGGGGAGACTCACCCCTCCACTTT. Residues: CASSYWGGDSPLHF.

The CDR3 sequence is CAWIRTALNTEAFF. In DNA, the CDR3 is TGTGCCTGGATCAGGACAGCCCTAAACACTGAAGCTTTCTTT. The chain carries TRBV30 and TRBJ1-1, with a possible D match to TRBD1 (6 bases). Germline V gives CDR1 GTSNPN, CDR2 SVGIG (reference sequence). Trimming stripped 4 bases from V and 2 bases from J, with 14 bases between. The CDR3 length is 14 residues.

This clone was found once. The chain employs TRBV5-3 and TRBJ2-5, with 12 bases fitting TRBD2. TRBV5-3 qualifies as an ORF whose function is uncertain. The CDR3 covers 15 residues. The V segment lost 4 bases and the J segment 0 bases; nucleotides outside the gene matches: 1. The CDR3 region has the DNA TGTGCCAGAAGCCGGACTAGCGGGAACCAAGAGACCCAGTACTTC. Protein sequence: CARSRTSGNQETQYF.

The chain combines TRBV28 with TRBJ2-7, with D perhaps matching TRBD2 (5 bases). This CDR3 region has 15 residues. Germline V gives CDR1 MDHEN, CDR2 SYDVKM. Trimming stripped 2 bases from V and 3 bases from J, with 14 bases between. CDR3 DNA sequence: TGTGCCAGCAGTTTAACTGAGGGTGGGATCTACGAGCAGTACTTC. Translating it yields CASSLTEGGIYEQYF.

The chain joins TRBV11-1 to TRBJ2-1; TRBD2 matches at 14 bases. The V segment lost 4 bases and the J segment 4 bases; nucleotides outside the gene matches: 9. In germline, CDR1 is SGHAT, CDR2 FQDESV (reference sequence). CDR3 length: 18 residues. CDR3 sequence: CASSSRPRTSGGYNEQFF. The DNA for the CDR3 is TGTGCCAGCAGCTCAAGACCCAGGACTAGCGGGGGGTACAATGAGCAGTTCTTC.

The genes are TRBV12-5 and TRBJ1-5; 7 positions agree with TRBD1. The ends lost 3 bases at V and 4 bases at J; junction bases unmatched: 9. Per germline, CDR1 LGHNT and CDR2 FRNRAP. The CDR3 runs 16 residues. The CDR3 region has the DNA TGTGCTAGTGGTTTAGTTCTTGGACAGGATAATCAGCCCCAGCATTTT. This gives the protein CASGLVLGQDNQPQHF.

This chain uses TRBV5-4 with TRBJ2-5, with 11 positions matching TRBD1. The DNA end lines up better with TRBJ2-7; the J call may be wrong. The CDR3 is 17 amino acids. Germline values: CDR1 SGHNT, CDR2 YYREEE (reference sequence). The CDR3 reads CASSLKGGTGGSYEQYF. DNA for the CDR3: TGTGCCAGCAGCTTGAAAGGGGGGACAGGGGGCTCCTACGAGCAGTACTTC.

The table lists this clone with a count of one. Compared with germline, one end of the junction differs, possibly owing to a read error. The chain links TRBV6-5 to TRBJ1-6; D not resolved. From germline, CDR1 is MNHEY and CDR2 SVGAGI. This CDR3 has 13 amino acids. The CDR3 region is CASSYGEDSLLHF. CDR3 DNA sequence: TGTGCCAGCAGTTACGGGGAGGATTCACTCCTCCACTTT.

This chain links TRBV5-1 with TRBJ2-3; D is perhaps TRBD1 (6 bases). Germline V gene sequence: CDR1 SGHRS, CDR2 YFSETQ. This CDR3 contains 15 residues. The V gene lost 0 bases and the J gene lost 1 base, with 9 bases spanning the gap. Written as DNA, the CDR3 is TGCGCCAGCAGCTTGGTGACAGGAGGCACAGATACGCAGTATTTT. Its protein is CASSLVTGGTDTQYF.

The chain employs TRBV5-5 and TRBJ1-1; D gene ambiguous. V lost 0 bases and J lost 2, with 5 bases in between. This CDR3 region has 13 residues. Germline values: CDR1 SGHKS, CDR2 YYEKEE (reference sequence). CDR3 amino acids: CASSLGGNTEAFF. The CDR3 DNA is TGTGCCAGCAGCTTGGGAGGAAACACTGAAGCTTTCTTT.

There are a few counts of this clone. The V gene is TRBV4-1, the J gene TRBJ2-7, with D unclear. Per the germline V gene, CDR1 is MGHRA and CDR2 is YSYEKL. V was cut by 0 bases and J by 6 bases, with 9 bases left in between. The CDR3 totals 13 residues. The chain's CDR3 is CASSQEKSPEQYF. The CDR3, as DNA: TGCGCCAGCAGCCAAGAAAAGAGCCCCGAGCAGTACTTC.

As concerns this clone: At one boundary the junction diverges from the germline segment, which might be a read error. This chain joins TRBV7-7 and TRBJ2-5; 7 bases align to TRBD2. Germline CDR1 and CDR2: SSHAT and FNYEAQ (reference sequence). This CDR3 spans 15 amino acids. DNA of the CDR3: TGTGCTAGCAGCTCTCAGGGAGGGGTCCAAGAGACCCAGTACTTC. Protein product: CASSSQGGVQETQYF.

V gene TRBV12-5 combines with J gene TRBJ1-2; no clear D. The CDR3 is 16 amino acids. CDR1 LGHNT and CDR2 FRNRAP come from the germline V gene. V was clipped by 6 bases and J by 6 bases, with 23 bases between them. The CDR3 sequence is CASGSLDLSVYDGYTF. The CDR3 bases are TGTGCTAGTGGCTCCCTGGACTTATCAGTGTACGATGGCTACACCTTC.